Detailed here is one TCR beta chain. Its matching antigen is unknown. The sample is drawn from a study of cytomegalovirus exposure and HLA in healthy donors. Notes on the study in general: Researchers had no immune exposure information except CMV serostatus available. It was likely that a cluster of highly shared sequence variants was a sequencing artifact. TCR beta V- and J-gene trimming was later associated with a missense DCLRE1C variant.

The PCR ran on 60 Vbeta and 13 Jbeta primers. TCRdb's copy holds only in-frame clones and misses some; the assay was immunoSEQ multiplex PCR. The sample contains a few hundred thousand clones, under 90% of which appear only once. The germline gives CDR1 SQVTM, CDR2 ANQGSEA. The CDR3 runs 15 residues. Trimming removed 5 bases from V and 1 base from J, with 17 bases in between. The source is a girl aged 2 to 10 in good health and CMV-seronegative. The source material was PBMCs. This rearrangement joins TRBV29-1 to TRBJ1-1; the D gene is possibly TRBD1 (6 bases). CDR3 residues: CSVNHRVRANTEAFF. The CDR3 DNA sequence: TGCAGCGTTAACCACAGGGTGAGGGCGAACACTGAAGCTTTCTTT.